This T cell receptor beta chain was identified in a study of neoadjuvant anti-PD-1 for oral cavity cancer. At the level of the study: Patients without progression received a fourth nivolumab dose around day 43, then surgical resection on days 50-56. Study-wide results and limits: Only three patients per response group were TCR-analyzed; validation needed.

Worth noting for this clone: Antigen specificity is unknown.

These newly diagnosed stage II-IVA oral cavity squamous cell carcinoma patients had no prior systemic or radiation treatment. Blood cells were analyzed directly, without culture or expansion. TCRdb keeps only in-frame clones here, not all; method: immunoSEQ multiplex PCR. The table includes approximately 74,000 clones, 84% detected once. Germline V gives CDR1 MNHEY, CDR2 SVGAGI. Trimming at V came to 8 bases and at J to 7 bases, leaving 14 bases not matched to a gene. CDR3 length: 15 residues. The sequences come from PBMCs, collected before nivolumab (anti-PD-1) treatment. This chain uses TRBV6-5 with TRBJ2-1; 7 positions match TRBD1. The sequence was obtained from a person aged 40-85 years with oral cavity squamous cell carcinoma. Here the CDR3 reads CASGEQGGARNEQFF. The CDR3 DNA is TGTGCCAGCGGAGAGCAAGGGGGCGCAAGGAATGAGCAGTTCTTC.